This TCR beta chain appears in the sequencing data of a study of shared clonotypes between healthy human individuals. Study conclusions and caveats: Few donors limited the genetic and exposure-history diversity represented. About 4.5% of naive CD4 clonotypes were common to a handful of donors.

As for this clone: The antigen remains unidentified.

CD45RO-negative cells were positively selected for CCR7, leaving out terminally differentiated effector memory CD45RA+ cells. Germline V gene sequence: CDR1 MNHNS, CDR2 SASEGT. CDR3 length: 15 amino acids. V lost 5 bases and J lost 5; bases outside the gene matches: 3. Method: immunoSEQ multiplex PCR; TCRdb's copy keeps in-frame clones and lacks some. Among some 740,000 clones listed, 80% to 95% were seen once. The receptor comes from a man under 40 in good health. The specimen was naive CD8+ T cells sorted from blood. This chain connects TRBV6-1 to TRBJ2-2; 12 bases align to TRBD2. The CDR3 DNA reads as TGTGCCAGCAGTTCGGGACTAGCGGGTACCGGGGAGCTGTTTTTT. Its translation: CASSSGLAGTGELFF.